The clone carrying this T cell receptor beta chain has at least ten counts. What it binds is not known. The source of the sample is a study of T cells in Graves' hyperthyroidism and ophthalmopathy. Study-wide results and caveats: A 13 V-J signature model discriminated ophthalmopathy versus stable hyperthyroidism. A median 6.5 months before onset, the model predicted ophthalmopathy. Blood also carried most thyroid clonotypes expanded above 0.001.

The CDR3 is 17 amino acids. Unmatched junction bases numbered 15, after V lost 6 bases and J lost 5 bases. The germline CDR1 and CDR2 sequences are SGHRS and YFSETQ. Uncontrolled infections, other autoimmune diseases, pregnancy or lactation led to exclusion of patients. Amplification yielded TCR beta CDR3 regions, with RNA transcripts as the source. An initial round of RT-PCR targeting the TCR CDR3 relied on the HTBI primer set. TCRdb re-analysed the multiplex PCR reads in MiXCR, keeping a single row per CDR3 protein. The table includes a few hundred thousand distinct CDR3 sequences, 15% to 18% detected once.

The chain combines TRBV5-1 with TRBJ2-5, with TRBD2 identical over 11 bases. This TCR derives from a woman aged 18 to 35 with Graves' hyperthyroidism. The source material was blood. CDR3 in DNA: TGCGCCAGCAACCCCGGAGGTAGCGGGAGGGCCACGGAGACCCAGTACTTC. It specifies CASNPGGSGRATETQYF.